This T cell receptor (beta chain) came from a study of PD-L1 blockade in urothelial cancer. Study findings and constraints: Lower pretreatment blood TCR clonality, under the median, predicted better survival, researchers reported.

Per-patient samples, pretreatment and on-treatment, numbered 1 to 8. The germline V gene encodes CDR1 MDHEN and CDR2 SYDVKM. V gave up 5 bases and J gave up 0 bases, with 14 bases separating them. The CDR3 has 15 residues. TCRdb's copy holds only in-frame clones and misses some; the assay was immunoSEQ multiplex PCR. This sample has roughly 40,000 clones, with over 65% found just once. About this clone itself: Its antigen is as yet unknown.

This clonotype originated in a man between 65 and 85 years old with urothelial cancer. The sample consisted of PBMCs, taken around atezolizumab (anti-PD-L1) treatment. V and J are TRBV28 and TRBJ2-7; no clear D gene. The CDR3 DNA reads as TGTGCCAGCAGTCTACGCTTGACTCACTCCTACGAGCAGTACTTC. This gives the protein CASSLRLTHSYEQYF.